These 5 T cell receptor beta chains were all obtained from the same sample, sequenced in a study of T cell responses to AZD1222 COVID-19 vaccine. Libraries were prepared by immunoSEQ multiplex PCR; TCRdb keeps only in-frame clonotypes and omits some of them. Here the sample spans more than 70,000 clones, 80% to 90% being singletons. The specimen comprised peripheral blood, sampled on day 0 of AZD1222 vaccination. These receptor sequences come from an adult in good health.

This chain connects TRBV7-2 to TRBJ2-2; 11 nucleotides align to TRBD2. This CDR3 region has 18 residues. V was clipped by 5 bases and J by 4 bases; unmatched bases: 12. Germline assignment: CDR1 SGHTA and CDR2 FQGNSA. CDR3 amino acids: CASSPTALAGGFTGELFF. The CDR3 coding sequence is TGTGCCAGCAGCCCTACAGCTCTAGCGGGAGGTTTCACCGGGGAGCTGTTTTTT.

This chain connects TRBV7-9 to TRBJ2-1, with D tentatively TRBD2 (5 bases). The V gene lost 5 bases and the J gene lost 11 bases, with 19 bases spanning the gap. The CDR3 runs 14 residues. Germline CDR1 and CDR2: SEHNR and FQNEAQ (reference sequence). CDR3 DNA: TGTGCCAGCAGCCCCCAATCCCTTAGCGCCAAGCAGTTCTTC. This gives the protein CASSPQSLSAKQFF.

This chain uses TRBV19 with TRBJ2-7, with D unclear. Trimming stripped 5 bases from V and 3 bases from J, with 11 bases between. The CDR3 totals 13 residues. CDR1 is LNHDA and CDR2 is SQIVND in the germline V gene (reference sequence). CDR3 amino acids: CASSLGLVYEQYF. CDR3 bases: TGTGCCAGTAGTCTAGGGTTGGTCTACGAGCAGTACTTC.

This clone was seen only once. The J gene is TRBJ2-2, the V gene TRBV28, with 13 bases fitting TRBD2. The germline CDR1 and CDR2 sequences are MDHEN and SYDVKM. The CDR3 is 21 amino acids. J was trimmed by 3 bases and V by 3 bases; bases with no gene match: 16. This CDR3 reads CASSLPLSGTSGTGDTGELFF. The DNA of the CDR3 is TGTGCCAGCAGTTTGCCACTCTCCGGGACTAGCGGGACGGGGGACACCGGGGAGCTGTTTTTT.

This clone was counted a few times. CDR3 residues: CASSLAQDQPQHF. The CDR3 region has the DNA TGTGCCAGCAGTTTAGCGCAGGATCAGCCCCAGCATTTT. The chain employs TRBV12-3 or TRBV12-4 and TRBJ1-5; unclear D gene. The CDR3 has 13 residues. V was pared by 0 bases and J by 5 bases, with 5 bases between.